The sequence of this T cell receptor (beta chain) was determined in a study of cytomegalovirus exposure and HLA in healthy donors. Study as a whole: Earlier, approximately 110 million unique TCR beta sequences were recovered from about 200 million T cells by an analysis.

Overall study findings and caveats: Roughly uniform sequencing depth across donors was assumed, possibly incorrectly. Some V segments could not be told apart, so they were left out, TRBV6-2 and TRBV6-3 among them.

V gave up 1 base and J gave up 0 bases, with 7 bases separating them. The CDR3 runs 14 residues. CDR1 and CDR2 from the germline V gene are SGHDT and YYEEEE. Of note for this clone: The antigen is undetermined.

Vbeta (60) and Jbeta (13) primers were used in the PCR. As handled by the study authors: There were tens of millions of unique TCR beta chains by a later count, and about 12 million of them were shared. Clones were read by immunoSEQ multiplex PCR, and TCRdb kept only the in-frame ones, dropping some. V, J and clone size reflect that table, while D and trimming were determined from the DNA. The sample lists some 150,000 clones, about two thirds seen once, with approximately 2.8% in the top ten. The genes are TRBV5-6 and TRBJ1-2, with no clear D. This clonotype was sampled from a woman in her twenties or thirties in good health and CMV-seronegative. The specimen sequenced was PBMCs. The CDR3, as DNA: TGTGCCAGCAGCTTGTCCGGGACTAACTATGGCTACACCTTC. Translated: CASSLSGTNYGYTF. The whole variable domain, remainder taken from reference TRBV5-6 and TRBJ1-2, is DAGVTQSPTHLIKTRGQQVTLRCSPKSGHDTVSWYQQALGQGPQFIFQYYEEEERQRGNFPDRFSGHQFPNYSSELNVNALLLGDSALYLCASSLSGTNYGYTFGSGTRLTVV.